Following are 22 T cell receptor beta chains from one sample sequenced in a study of T cell changes during pregnancy in multiple sclerosis. The assay was immunoSEQ multiplex PCR, and TCRdb's table has in-frame clones only and misses some. The sample holds roughly 46,000 clones; around 93% are singletons and the top ten take 2.2%. The material was peripheral blood, obtained in the third trimester of pregnancy. The receptors were gathered from a female donor with multiple sclerosis, enrolled in a pregnancy study.

The rearrangement joins TRBV19 to TRBJ1-5; TRBD1 agrees at 9 bases. Germline CDR1 reads LNHDA; CDR2 reads SQIVND (reference sequence). This CDR3 is built from 15 residues. The J segment lost 4 bases and the V segment lost 7 bases, leaving 8 bases of the junction unmatched. The CDR3 sequence is CASNSDRGQNQPQHF. DNA for the CDR3: TGTGCCAGTAACTCGGACAGGGGTCAAAATCAGCCCCAGCATTTT.

The J gene is TRBJ2-7, the V gene TRBV14; possible D gene TRBD2, 5 bases. Between the trimmed V and J ends, which lost 1 base and 12 bases, there was a span of 10 bases. The CDR3 totals 11 residues. The germline V gene encodes CDR1 SGHDN and CDR2 FVKESK. In DNA form, the CDR3 reads TGTGCCAGCAGCCAAGGGAGGAACGCGTACTTC. Residues: CASSQGRNAYF.

This sequence joins TRBV18 and TRBJ2-1, with 10 nucleotides matching TRBD2. J lost 3 bases, V lost 1 base, and 6 bases had no gene match. Looked up from germline, CDR1 is KGHSH and CDR2 is LQKENI. This CDR3 comprises 17 residues. The DNA of the CDR3 is TGTGCCAGCTCACCACTTTCGCTAGCGGGAGTCTACAATGAGCAGTTCTTC. It specifies CASSPLSLAGVYNEQFF. Full variable domain (missing parts from reference TRBV18 and TRBJ2-1): NAGVMQNPRHLVRRRGQEARLRCSPMKGHSHVYWYRQLPEEGLKFMVYLQKENIIDESGMPKERFSAEFPKEGPSILRIQQVVRGDSAAYFCASSPLSLAGVYNEQFFGPGTRLTVL.

This clone was seen only once. This rearrangement joins TRBV6-6 to TRBJ2-1; 9 bases are a match to TRBD2. This CDR3 has 15 residues. V was clipped by 6 bases and J by 7 bases; unmatched bases: 10. In germline, CDR1 is MNHNY, CDR2 SVGAGI (reference sequence). DNA for the CDR3: TGTGCCAGCAGCCCAATTAGCGGGAGCTATAATGAGCAGTTCTTC. The encoded protein is CASSPISGSYNEQFF.

The chain couples TRBV6-5 to TRBJ2-3; 12 bases agree with TRBD2. The V and J ends lost 7 bases and 5 bases, in that order; junction bases with no gene match: 7. Germline assignment: CDR1 MNHEY and CDR2 SVGAGI. The CDR3 contains 15 residues. DNA for the CDR3: TGTGCCAGCAAACTTATGACTAGCGGGAGAGATACGCAGTATTTT. It encodes CASKLMTSGRDTQYF.

This CDR3 reads CASSQTTGSYNEQFF. The CDR3 nucleotides are TGTGCCAGCAGCCAAACGACAGGGTCATACAATGAGCAGTTCTTC. The chain recombines TRBV9 with TRBJ2-1, with 7 bases that match TRBD1. This CDR3 comprises 15 residues. CDR1 is SGDLS and CDR2 is YYNGEE in the germline V gene. V shed 4 bases, J shed 4 bases, and the junction held 8 bases outside the gene matches.

The chain combines TRBV11-2 with TRBJ2-3, with no clear D. Germline V gives CDR1 SGHAT, CDR2 FQNNGV. This CDR3 contains 15 residues. The V gene lost 3 bases and the J gene lost 0 bases, with 10 bases spanning the gap. This CDR3 is CASSFENPSTDTQYF. CDR3 nucleotides: TGTGCCAGCAGCTTTGAGAACCCTAGCACAGATACGCAGTATTTT. Together with reference TRBV11-2 and TRBJ2-3, the CDR3 gives the full variable domain: EAGVAQSPRYKIIEKRQSVAFWCNPISGHATLYWYQQILGQGPKLLIQFQNNGVVDDSQLPKDRFSAERLKGVDSTLKIQPAKLEDSAVYLCASSFENPSTDTQYFGPGTRLTVL.

The chain carries TRBV5-6 and TRBJ1-1; TRBD1 might be the D (6 bases). The V gene lost 0 bases and the J gene lost 6 bases, with 18 bases spanning the gap. This CDR3 has 16 amino acids. Germline V lookup: CDR1 SGHDT, CDR2 YYEEEE. CDR3 nucleotides: TGTGCCAGCAGCTTGGAGGGAAGGGGGAAAGTCGCTGAAGCTTTCTTT. It encodes CASSLEGRGKVAEAFF.

The chain has TRBV6-5 and TRBJ1-4; TRBD1 might be the D (6 bases). Germline lookup yields CDR1 MNHEY and CDR2 SVGAGI. The CDR3 contains 15 residues. Trimming took off 6 bases at V and 1 base at J, with 12 bases between the two ends. Written as DNA, the CDR3 is TGTGCCAGCAGGCAAGACAGGAGAACTAATGAAAAACTGTTTTTT. Its protein product is CASRQDRRTNEKLFF.

The V gene is TRBV28, the J gene TRBJ1-1; D is ambiguous. V was trimmed by 2 bases and J by 3 bases, leaving 7 bases between them. The CDR3 totals 13 residues. CDR1 is MDHEN, CDR2 SYDVKM, per germline. The CDR3, as DNA: TGTGCCAGCAGTTTACCAACTTACACTGAAGCTTTCTTT. It specifies CASSLPTYTEAFF. The full variable domain, its missing parts supplied by reference TRBV28 and TRBJ1-1, is DVKVTQSSRYLVKRTGEKVFLECVQDMDHENMFWYRQDPGLGLRLIYFSYDVKMKEKGDIPEGYSVSREKKERFSLILESASTNQTSMYLCASSLPTYTEAFFGQGTRLTVV.

V gene TRBV30 combines with J gene TRBJ1-1; D is unresolved. Germline assignment: CDR1 GTSNPN and CDR2 SVGIG (reference sequence). The V end lost 0 bases, the J end lost 1 base, and 6 bases lay between the germline ends. The CDR3 is 13 amino acids. CDR3 protein: CAWSVNWNTEAFF. Here the CDR3 DNA reads TGTGCCTGGAGTGTTAACTGGAACACTGAAGCTTTCTTT.

The chain links TRBV18 to TRBJ1-4; 7 bases agree with TRBD1. Germline V gene sequence: CDR1 KGHSH, CDR2 LQKENI. The length of the CDR3 is 16 residues. The V and J ends lost 4 bases and 4 bases, in that order; junction bases with no gene match: 9. CDR3 DNA: TGTGCCAGCTCACTTCAAAAGGGGGCCATTAATGAAAAACTGTTTTTT. Amino acid sequence: CASSLQKGAINEKLFF.

The gene calls are TRBV9 and TRBJ1-1; 12 nucleotides match TRBD1. The J segment lost 7 bases and the V segment lost 3 bases, leaving 10 bases of the junction unmatched. The CDR3 runs 16 residues. The V gene's germline CDR1 is SGDLS and CDR2 YYNGEE. Written as DNA, the CDR3 is TGTGCCAGCAGCGCCGGGGGGACAGGGGGCTCCCTTGAAGCTTTCTTT. This gives the protein CASSAGGTGGSLEAFF.

V is TRBV28 and J is TRBJ1-1; 8 nucleotides match TRBD1. Germline V gene lookup returns CDR1 MDHEN and CDR2 SYDVKM. This CDR3 has 11 residues. Trimming took 5 bases from V and 10 from J; bases not matched to a gene: 3. Written as DNA, the CDR3 is TGTGCCAGCAGTCCCAGGGGGCGAGCTTTCTTT. Translated, it gives CASSPRGRAFF.

This chain joins TRBV7-8 and TRBJ2-5; 8 bases are a match to TRBD1. CDR1 SGHVS and CDR2 FQNEAQ come from the germline V gene. Trimming removed 5 bases from V and 4 bases from J; junction bases left unmatched: 6. This CDR3 has 14 residues. CDR3 DNA sequence: TGTGCCAGCAGCGTACAGGGGGGAGGAGAGACCCAGTACTTC. Translating gives CASSVQGGGETQYF.

The chain joins TRBV6-4 to TRBJ2-1, with 7 bases aligning to TRBD1. CDR3 length: 14 residues. J gave up 6 bases and V 5 bases, and 7 bases lay outside the gene matches. Germline loops: CDR1 MRHNA, CDR2 SNTAGT. The chain's CDR3 is CASSMTGLGNEQFF. The CDR3 DNA follows: TGTGCCAGCAGTATGACAGGGCTAGGCAATGAGCAGTTCTTC.

DNA of the CDR3: TGTGCCAGCAGCCCGGGACAGATACAAGAGACCCAGTACTTC. It encodes CASSPGQIQETQYF. J is TRBJ2-5 and V is TRBV11-1; 7 bases are shared with TRBD1. The germline gives CDR1 SGHAT, CDR2 FQDESV (reference sequence). This CDR3 comprises 14 residues. V gave up 5 bases and J gave up 2 bases; unmatched junction bases: 5.

The gene calls are TRBV30 and TRBJ2-7, with 8 bases that match TRBD1. CDR3 length: 13 amino acids. Germline V CDR1 and CDR2: GTSNPN, SVGIG (reference sequence). The V gene end was trimmed by 3 bases and the J gene end by 6 bases; junction bases not matched to a gene: 7. CDR3 DNA sequence: TGTGCCTGGAGGGACTCAGGGGGCGGCGAGCAGTACTTC. This codes for CAWRDSGGGEQYF.

CDR3 DNA sequence: TGTGCCAGTAGACAAAGCGGAGAGACCCAGTACTTC. Residues: CASRQSGETQYF. The chain couples TRBV19 to TRBJ2-5; D is perhaps TRBD2 (5 bases). V lost 6 bases, J lost 4 bases, and 9 bases lay in between. CDR3 length: 12 residues. Germline V gene lookup returns CDR1 LNHDA and CDR2 SQIVND (reference sequence).

This clone was recorded only once. The chain combines TRBV7-2 with TRBJ2-4; D possibly corresponds to TRBD1 (6 bases). The CDR3 is 17 residues long. Looked up from germline, CDR1 is SGHTA and CDR2 is FQGNSA. Trimming removed 1 base at V and 1 base at J, with 14 bases between. The CDR3 bases are TGTGCCAGCAGCTTAGTGGGGGACAAGTCGGCCAAAAACATTCAGTACTTC. Protein product: CASSLVGDKSAKNIQYF.

The V gene is TRBV20-1, the J gene TRBJ2-7, with a weak D call TRBD1 (6 bases). CDR3 length: 11 residues. Germline values: CDR1 DFQATT, CDR2 SNEGSKA (reference sequence). The V gene lost 5 bases and the J gene lost 2 bases, with 7 bases spanning the gap. CDR3 amino acids: CSAGDTYEQYF. The CDR3, as DNA: TGCAGTGCTGGGGACACCTACGAGCAGTACTTC.

This chain uses TRBV7-2 with TRBJ1-2, with D possibly matching TRBD1 (5 bases). V was trimmed by 3 bases and J by 2 bases, leaving 13 bases between them. The germline gives CDR1 SGHTA, CDR2 FQGNSA. This CDR3 spans 15 amino acids. CDR3 sequence reads: CASSLGGTQNYGYTF. The CDR3, as DNA: TGTGCCAGCAGCTTGGGGGGGACCCAGAACTATGGCTACACCTTC.